The source of this T cell receptor beta chain is a study of T cells after yellow fever vaccination. This clonotype was counted only a few times. V lost 4 bases and J lost 1, with 14 bases in between. The CDR3 loop spans 15 amino acids. Germline V lookup: CDR1 MNHEY, CDR2 SMNVEV (reference sequence). For TCR, cDNA came from 5'RACE template switching, which added a universal primer site and UMIs. Each CDR3 protein is one row after TCRdb ran MiXCR on the 5' RACE reads. Among under 600,000 distinct CDR3 sequences listed, just over 20% were seen once. This receptor was identified in a man aged 18 to 30 who received the YFV17D yellow fever vaccine. Sequencing used PBMCs, obtained less than 25 days after the first yellow fever vaccination. V gene TRBV27 combines with J gene TRBJ2-7, with D hard to call. CDR3 loop: CASSYFNSGSYEQYF. The CDR3 bases are TGTGCCAGCAGTTATTTTAATTCCGGATCCTACGAGCAGTACTTC.